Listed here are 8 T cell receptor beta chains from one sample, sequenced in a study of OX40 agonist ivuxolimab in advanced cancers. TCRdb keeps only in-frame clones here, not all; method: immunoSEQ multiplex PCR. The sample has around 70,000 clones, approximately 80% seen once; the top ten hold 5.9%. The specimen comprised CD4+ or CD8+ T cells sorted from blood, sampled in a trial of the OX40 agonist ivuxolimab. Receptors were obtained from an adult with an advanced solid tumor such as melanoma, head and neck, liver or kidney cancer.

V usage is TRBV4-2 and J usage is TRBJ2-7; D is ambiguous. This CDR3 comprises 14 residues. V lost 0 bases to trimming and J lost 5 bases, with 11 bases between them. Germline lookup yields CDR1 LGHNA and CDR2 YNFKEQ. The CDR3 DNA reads TGTGCCAGCAGCCAAGATGGGTTTATGGACGAGCAGTACTTC. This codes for CASSQDGFMDEQYF.

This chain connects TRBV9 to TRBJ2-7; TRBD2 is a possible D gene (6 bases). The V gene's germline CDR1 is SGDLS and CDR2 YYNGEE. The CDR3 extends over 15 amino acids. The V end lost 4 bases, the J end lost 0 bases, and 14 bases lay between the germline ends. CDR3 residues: CASSTIRDSSYEQYF. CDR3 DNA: TGTGCCAGCAGCACAATCCGGGACTCCTCCTACGAGCAGTACTTC.

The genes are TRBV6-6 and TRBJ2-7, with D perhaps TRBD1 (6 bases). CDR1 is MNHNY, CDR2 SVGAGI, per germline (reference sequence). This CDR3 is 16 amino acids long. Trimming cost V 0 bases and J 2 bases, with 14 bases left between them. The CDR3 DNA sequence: TGTGCCAGCAGTTACTCGATCGGGACACTACCCTACGAGCAGTACTTC. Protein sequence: CASSYSIGTLPYEQYF.

The CDR3: CASSAPGGLKNIQYF. The CDR3 bases are TGTGCCAGCAGTGCCCCCGGGGGGCTCAAAAACATTCAGTACTTC. The chain combines TRBV6-5 with TRBJ2-4, with D perhaps matching TRBD2 (7 bases). Germline loops: CDR1 MNHEY, CDR2 SVGAGI. The CDR3 length is 15 residues. V was clipped by 5 bases and J by 3 bases, with 14 bases between them.

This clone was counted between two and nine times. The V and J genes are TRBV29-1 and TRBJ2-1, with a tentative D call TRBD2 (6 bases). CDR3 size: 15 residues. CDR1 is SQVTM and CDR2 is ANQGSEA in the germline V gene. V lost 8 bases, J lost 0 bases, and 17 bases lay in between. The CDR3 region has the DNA TGCAGCTTTCTGGGAGGCGTAAGCTCCTACAATGAGCAGTTCTTC. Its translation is CSFLGGVSSYNEQFF.

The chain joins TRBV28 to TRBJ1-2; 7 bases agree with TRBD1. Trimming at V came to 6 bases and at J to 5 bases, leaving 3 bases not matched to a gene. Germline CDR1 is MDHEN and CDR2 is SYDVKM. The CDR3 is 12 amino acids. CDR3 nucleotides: TGTGCCAGCAGCAAGACAGGGTATGGCTACACCTTC. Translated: CASSKTGYGYTF.

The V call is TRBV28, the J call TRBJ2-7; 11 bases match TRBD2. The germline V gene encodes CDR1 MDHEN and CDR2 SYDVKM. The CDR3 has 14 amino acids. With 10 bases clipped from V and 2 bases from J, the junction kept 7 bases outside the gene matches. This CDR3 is CATQTSGAPYEQYV. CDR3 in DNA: TGTGCCACCCAGACTAGCGGGGCGCCCTACGAGCAGTACGTC.

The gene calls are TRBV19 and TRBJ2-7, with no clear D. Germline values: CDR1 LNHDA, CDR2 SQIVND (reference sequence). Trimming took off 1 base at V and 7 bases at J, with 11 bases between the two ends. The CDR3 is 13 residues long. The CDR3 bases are TGTGCCAGTAGTATAGGGCAAGGAAGGGAGCAGTACGTC. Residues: CASSIGQGREQYV.